The subject of this entry is one TCR beta chain. This clonotype was seen many times. No antigen is known for it. The input lacks base qualities; no much larger clone sits a single base away. cDNA was synthesized by template-switch 5'RACE using a primer with a 10-nucleotide random unique molecular identifier that tagged each TCR transcript. Each sequencing run produced over 180 million TCR-beta sequences covering 15-18 subjects. The RNeasy kit was used to extract total RNA. The KAPA Real-time Library Amplification kit was used to amplify TCR-beta VDJ regions with primers for the TCR constant region and the 5'RACE anchor. Sample indexes and Illumina adaptors were added in a first PCR, after which library yield was increased in a second PCR. After purification with Ampure beads, the TCR product of roughly 650 bp was size-selected on a 2% E-gel SizeSelection system. Before pooling, library quality was checked on a Bioanalyzer, concentration was measured with Qubit, and libraries were quantified with the Kapa Library Quantification kit. An Illumina HiSeq 2500 sequenced the libraries paired-end 2 x 150 bp. To increase sequence diversity, 25-30% phiX was spiked into each library pool. In the paper's pipeline: The quality-filtered reads were processed with the UMI-based MiGEC pipeline, whose error correction step removed more than 80% of the raw TCR sequences. VDJ genes were aligned to IMGT germline references, and each clonotype was defined by a unique CDR3 amino acid sequence together with V-J genes. VDJtools evaluated clonal expansion, Shannon diversity and CDR3 relatedness (CalcPairwiseDistances, ClusterSamples); CLCbio workbench built phylogenetic trees. A clone was classed as expanded if it had 8 or more unique UMIs, a cutoff based on coefficient-of-variation modelling across technical triplicates. The raw public reads went through TCRdb reprocessing: fastp at Q25, MiXCR clone calling, in-frame beta chains kept. All rows with the same CDR3 protein become a single entry with the most common DNA and genes. None of the V and J calls come from the authors' own analysis; TCRdb made them. The table for this sample lists roughly 60,000 distinct CDR3 sequences; 3.5% to 4.5% of them were counted only once. Roughly 2% of the sample is taken by the ten largest.

For unsorted PBMC libraries, 2 million PBMCs were used after storage in RNAlater at -80 degrees C until RNA extraction. Multiple sclerosis patients were enrolled in a US clinical protocol under which disease progression was evaluated by magnetic resonance imaging. Peripheral blood underwent Ficoll-Hypaque density gradient centrifugation to isolate PBMCs, which were then cryopreserved in liquid nitrogen. This specimen belongs to a study of neurological immune-mediated disorders (dated by TCRdb to 2018 to 2020). Describing the broader study: Of the approximately 34 multiple sclerosis patients, around 30 had relapsing-remitting MS and 3 had secondary progressive MS. Peripheral blood TCR-beta repertoires from patients with HTLV-I-associated myelopathy (HAM/TSP), patients with multiple sclerosis, and healthy controls were compared in the study using UMI-based sequencing. The roughly 100 TCR-beta libraries included longitudinal samples, technical triplicates and paired sorted CD4+ and CD8+ T-cell subsets alongside PBMC samples. Of the approximately 66 subjects in the cohort, some 15 were HAM/TSP patients, some 34 were multiple sclerosis patients, and about 20 were healthy controls. Summary of the overall study and its limitations: Repertoires from 18 of 34 MS patients were grouped by phylogenetic analysis into a cluster of related CDR3 sequences, suggesting a possible repertoire-level signature. TCR clonal expansion was greatest in HAM/TSP patients and smallest in MS patients, who ranked below even healthy controls. No identical CDR3 amino acid sequences were found to be shared among expanded clones across subjects, suggesting that TCR-beta repertoires were private in all groups. No clinical or MRI features were associated with the MS cluster, and the authors said that larger cohorts are needed.

CDR1 and CDR2 were assigned from the germline V gene as MNHEY and SVGEGT. V is shortened by 6 bases, J by 6 bases, and the region joining them spans 24 bases. The CDR3 starts with the cysteine, ends with the phenylalanine, and has 17 residues. Just CDR3 DNA is preserved here, 51 bases in frame from base 1. Sequenced material: PBMCs. The chain joins TRBV6-2 or TRBV6-3 to TRBJ2-1; TRBD2 might be the D gene, on 6 matching bases. The clonotype comes from a woman in her fifties or sixties with multiple sclerosis. The DNA is TGTGCCAGCAGGTCCCCCCACTCCTACCGGGGGTCCAATGAGCAGTTCTTC. Translation gives CASRSPHSYRGSNEQFF.